Listed here are 29 T cell receptor beta chains from one sample, sequenced in a study of blood T cells in healthy people across ages. For the second PCR, which ran for roughly 7 to 11 cycles, a sample-barcoded 5' primer and a J-beta primer mix were used. MiXCR was run by TCRdb on the 5' RACE reads, yielding one entry per CDR3 protein. The data show 1.5 million to 2 million distinct CDR3 sequences, with over 25% seen just once and approximately 7.7% held by the top ten. The sample taken for sequencing was blood. The receptors here all came from a woman aged 25 to 39 in good health.

V usage is TRBV7-9 and J usage is TRBJ2-7; TRBD1 matches 7 bases. Germline lookup yields CDR1 SEHNR and CDR2 FQNEAQ (reference sequence). With V trimmed by 1 base and J by 7 bases, 4 bases remained unmatched. The CDR3 has 13 amino acids. The CDR3 nucleotides are TGTGCCAGCAGCTTAGACGTACAGGGGGAGCAGTACTTC. It is translated as CASSLDVQGEQYF.

This clonotype has more than one count but fewer than ten. The chain couples TRBV12-3 or TRBV12-4 to TRBJ2-5, with D possibly TRBD2 on 6 matching bases. V was pared by 4 bases and J by 5 bases, with 14 bases between. The CDR3 is made up of 14 amino acids. The CDR3 DNA sequence: TGTGCCAGCAGTTCCGGGAGCCTGACGGAGACCCAGTACTTC. Its protein product is CASSSGSLTETQYF.

The rearrangement links TRBV7-2 to TRBJ2-1; maybe TRBD2 (6 bases). Between the trimmed V and J ends, which lost 6 bases and 7 bases, there was a span of 16 bases. Germline lookup yields CDR1 SGHTA and CDR2 FQGNSA. The CDR3 totals 14 residues. In nucleotides, the CDR3 is TGTGCCAGCAGGGACCTGGGGGGAAAAAATGAGCAGTTCTTC. Its translation is CASRDLGGKNEQFF.

A remark on this clonotype: A much larger clone sits a single nucleotide away, making a read error possible. This chain links TRBV4-1 with TRBJ2-4; a weak D match, TRBD1 (6 bases). The CDR3 contains 14 residues. Germline V gives CDR1 MGHRA, CDR2 YSYEKL. CDR3 DNA sequence: TGCGCCAGCAGATCTATGACAGGCAAAAACACTCAGTACTTC. Its protein is CASRSMTGKNTQYF.

In its sample, this clonotype was seen a few times. This chain connects TRBV12-3 or TRBV12-4 to TRBJ1-2; D perhaps matches TRBD1 (5 bases). CDR3 length: 13 residues. Between the trimmed V and J ends, which lost 8 bases and 0 bases, there was a span of 10 bases. CDR3 bases: TGTGCCAGCGTGGGGCGGACTAACTATGGCTACACCTTC. Translated, it gives CASVGRTNYGYTF.

The table lists this clonotype with a few counts. The chain uses TRBV30 and TRBJ2-2; D may correspond to TRBD1 or TRBD2 (5 bases each). CDR1 is GTSNPN and CDR2 is SVGIG in the germline V gene (reference sequence). This CDR3 spans 13 amino acids. V dropped 0 bases and J dropped 4 bases, with 6 bases sitting between them. The chain's CDR3 is CAWSVGGTGELFF. The CDR3 DNA reads TGTGCCTGGAGTGTTGGGGGCACCGGGGAGCTGTTTTTT.

This chain links TRBV15 with TRBJ1-4, with D maybe TRBD1 (5 bases). V gave up 4 bases and J gave up 6 bases, with 12 bases separating them. Germline values: CDR1 LNHNV, CDR2 YYDKDF (reference sequence). This CDR3 spans 14 amino acids. The CDR3 DNA is TGTGCCACCAGCACGGGGCAGGGTTATGAAAAACTGTTTTTT. Translation gives CATSTGQGYEKLFF.

Remarks on this clonotype: A junction end diverges from the germline sequence, so it may reflect a read error. The chain employs TRBV5-1 and TRBJ2-5; D is perhaps TRBD2 (6 bases). The end of the DNA aligns better with TRBJ2-7, so the J call may be wrong. CDR3 size: 13 residues. The germline V gene encodes CDR1 SGHRS and CDR2 YFSETQ. DNA for the CDR3: TGCCCCAGCAGCCTGAATGGAGGGGACGAGCAGTACTTC. Translated, it gives CPSSLNGGDEQYF.

The chain recombines TRBV9 with TRBJ1-1, with D perhaps TRBD1 (6 bases). CDR1 is SGDLS and CDR2 is YYNGEE in the germline V gene. This CDR3 is built from 13 residues. V was shortened by 3 bases and J by 7 bases, with 13 bases between the two germline ends. The CDR3 DNA reads TGTGCCAGCAGCGCGGACAGTTCCGGTGAAGCTTTCTTT. It translates to CASSADSSGEAFF.

The chain employs TRBV24-1 and TRBJ2-3; 14 nucleotides align to TRBD2. The CDR3 contains 15 residues. J lost 7 bases, V lost 12 bases, and 11 bases had no gene match. Germline V gene data show CDR1 as KGHDR and CDR2 as SFDVKD. The DNA of the CDR3 is TGTGCCTCCGGGACTAGCGGGAGCCCTACAAATACGCAGTATTTT. Protein: CASGTSGSPTNTQYF.

Of note for this clonotype: The junction does not match germline at one end; this may be a read error. The CDR3 is CASSSHRAGGSSTDTPYF. The DNA of the CDR3 is TGTGCCAGCAGTTCCCATAGAGCGGGAGGGTCTAGCACAGATACGCCGTATTTT. The genes are TRBV6-5 and TRBJ2-3, with TRBD2 identical over 10 bases. CDR3 length equals 18 residues. Germline V gene sequence: CDR1 MNHEY, CDR2 SVGAGI.

Turning to this clonotype: A junction end diverges from the germline sequence, so it may reflect a read error. The V call is TRBV29-1, the J call TRBJ2-4; D possibly uses TRBD1 or TRBD2 (5 bases each). This CDR3 region has 16 residues. Germline CDR1 reads SQVTM; CDR2 reads ANQGSEA. The CDR3 sequence is CSIESEGTVGLNIQYF. The CDR3 bases are TGCAGCATTGAAAGTGAGGGGACGGTAGGGCTTAACATTCAGTACTTC.

For the CDR3, the DNA is TGTGCCAGCAGCCGGACTAGCCTGGGGACGCAGTATTTT. Translated, it gives CASSRTSLGTQYF. This chain links TRBV12-3 or TRBV12-4 with TRBJ2-3, with TRBD2 matching 8 bases. CDR3 length: 13 amino acids. The junction had 8 bases not matched to a gene; V was cut back by 6 bases and J by 9 bases.

V gene TRBV18 combines with J gene TRBJ1-2; D is unclear. Trimming pared 2 bases from V and 4 bases from J, leaving 11 bases between. The germline V gene encodes CDR1 KGHSH and CDR2 LQKENI. The CDR3 consists of 14 residues. This CDR3 reads CASSPIGKSYGYTF. In DNA form, the CDR3 reads TGTGCCAGCTCACCAATCGGGAAAAGCTATGGCTACACCTTC.

The chain joins TRBV12-5 to TRBJ2-5, with D perhaps TRBD2 (5 bases). The J call may not be correct, given that the DNA end is closer to TRBJ2-7. CDR1 and CDR2 (germline): LGHNT, FRNRAP. CDR3 length equals 17 residues. The CDR3 coding sequence is TGTGCTAGTGGTTTGGTAACCGAGGGAAGGAGAGTCTCCGAGCAGTACTTC. Its protein is CASGLVTEGRRVSEQYF.

CDR3 region: CASSTRTDQETQYF. The CDR3 DNA reads as TGTGCCAGCAGCACGCGGACAGACCAAGAGACCCAGTACTTC. This chain links TRBV9 with TRBJ2-5; D might be TRBD1 (6 bases). Germline V gene sequence: CDR1 SGDLS, CDR2 YYNGEE. V dropped 4 bases and J dropped 0 bases, with 10 bases sitting between them. This CDR3 contains 14 residues.

This clonotype was seen a few times. The chain carries TRBV7-2 and TRBJ2-5, with D possibly called TRBD1 or TRBD2 (6 bases each). Trimming stripped 0 bases from V and 4 bases from J, with 18 bases between. This CDR3 region has 17 residues. CDR1 is SGHTA and CDR2 is FQGNSA in the germline V gene. For the CDR3, the DNA is TGTGCCAGCAGCTTAGCTGAGGGGGGCGACTGGCGAGAGACCCAGTACTTC. The encoded protein is CASSLAEGGDWRETQYF.

This clonotype was counted a single time. V usage is TRBV9 and J usage is TRBJ2-5, with D uncertain. Looked up from germline, CDR1 is SGDLS and CDR2 is YYNGEE. The V and J ends lost 0 bases and 3 bases respectively, with 15 bases between them. The CDR3 contains 16 residues. CDR3 DNA sequence: TGTGCCAGCAGCGTAGGGTGGCAGGATTTTAAAGAGACCCAGTACTTC. Residues: CASSVGWQDFKETQYF.

A word on this clonotype: This may be a read error, as it is one base from a much larger clone. The CDR3 nucleotides read TGTGCCAGCAGCCAAGGGTACAGGGGCTACAATGAGCAGTACTTC. Translating it yields CASSQGYRGYNEQYF. The chain combines TRBV4-2 with TRBJ2-4, with 7 bases identical to TRBD1. Germline V gene lookup returns CDR1 LGHNA and CDR2 YNFKEQ. This CDR3 comprises 15 residues. Trimming took 1 base from V and 13 from J; bases not matched to a gene: 13.

This clonotype was seen a few times. The chain has TRBV3-1 and TRBJ2-6; 8 positions agree with TRBD1. CDR3 length: 16 amino acids. With V trimmed by 4 bases and J by 2 bases, 4 bases remained unmatched. Looked up from germline, CDR1 is LGHDT and CDR2 is YNNKEL (reference sequence). This CDR3 reads CASSLRGQTGANVLTF. The CDR3 coding sequence is TGTGCCAGCAGCCTCAGGGGGCAAACTGGGGCCAACGTCCTGACTTTC.

This clonotype was seen only a few times. The chain has TRBV29-1 and TRBJ1-1, with D unclear. This CDR3 spans 11 amino acids. V shed 4 bases and J shed 10 bases, with 13 bases lying between them. The V gene's germline CDR1 is SQVTM and CDR2 ANQGSEA. CDR3 region: CSVVNGPLAFF. The CDR3 nucleotides are TGCAGCGTTGTAAATGGACCTCTAGCTTTCTTT.

The V and J genes are TRBV6-5 and TRBJ2-4; D might be TRBD1 (5 bases). Per germline, CDR1 MNHEY and CDR2 SVGAGI. Between the trimmed V and J ends, which lost 6 bases and 6 bases, there was a span of 12 bases. The CDR3 runs 13 residues. For the CDR3, the DNA is TGTGCCAGCAGCCCCCCGCAGGGAAACATTCAGTACTTC. The encoded protein is CASSPPQGNIQYF.

V and J are TRBV11-2 and TRBJ2-1; D possibly uses TRBD1 or TRBD2 (5 bases each). The CDR3 consists of 17 residues. From germline, CDR1 is SGHAT and CDR2 FQNNGV. Trimming cost V 1 base and J 0 bases, with 13 bases left between them. CDR3 bases: TGTGCCAGCAGCTTAGCGGTCTGGGGGAGCTCCTACAATGAGCAGTTCTTC. Protein sequence: CASSLAVWGSSYNEQFF. The variable domain in full, completed from reference TRBV11-2 and TRBJ2-1, reads EAGVAQSPRYKIIEKRQSVAFWCNPISGHATLYWYQQILGQGPKLLIQFQNNGVVDDSQLPKDRFSAERLKGVDSTLKIQPAKLEDSAVYLCASSLAVWGSSYNEQFFGPGTRLTVL.

The rearrangement links TRBV20-1 to TRBJ2-2, with D possibly TRBD2 on 7 matching bases. V lost 4 bases and J lost 0, with 9 bases in between. CDR3 length equals 14 residues. Germline-derived CDR1 and CDR2 are DFQATT and SNEGSKA (reference sequence). The chain's CDR3 is CSATGGSNTGELFF. The CDR3 coding sequence is TGCAGTGCTACGGGGGGCTCGAACACCGGGGAGCTGTTTTTT.

This chain joins TRBV20-1 and TRBJ1-1, with unresolved D. The CDR3 is 13 amino acids. CDR1 DFQATT and CDR2 SNEGSKA come from the germline V gene (reference sequence). V was clipped by 6 bases and J by 3 bases, with 14 bases between them. This CDR3 reads CSASAGRDTEAFF. In DNA, the CDR3 is TGCAGTGCCAGCGCGGGTCGGGACACTGAAGCTTTCTTT.

This chain links TRBV20-1 with TRBJ2-1, with D unresolved. The germline CDR1 and CDR2 sequences are DFQATT and SNEGSKA (reference sequence). The CDR3 covers 14 residues. Trimming stripped 6 bases from V and 0 bases from J, with 12 bases between. CDR3 sequence reads: CSALGRSSYNEQFF. CDR3 bases: TGCAGTGCCCTCGGGCGGAGCTCCTACAATGAGCAGTTCTTC.

This clonotype has only a few counts. The rearrangement joins TRBV29-1 to TRBJ1-2, with D possibly TRBD1 on 5 matching bases. Germline V lookup: CDR1 SQVTM, CDR2 ANQGSEA. V lost 2 bases and J lost 2, with 9 bases in between. CDR3 length: 13 amino acids. CDR3 sequence: CSVETGGNYGYTF. In nucleotides, the CDR3 is TGCAGCGTTGAAACGGGGGGAAACTATGGCTACACCTTC.

This clonotype was seen repeatedly, ten times or more. The chain recombines TRBV5-5 with TRBJ2-1; 9 nucleotides agree with TRBD2. Germline trimming cut 3 bases from V and 5 bases from J; bases unmatched to any gene: 0. Germline CDR1 SGHKS, CDR2 YYEKEE (reference sequence). The CDR3 loop spans 13 amino acids. The CDR3 DNA sequence: TGTGCCAGCAGCTGGACTAGCGACAATGAGCAGTTCTTC. Translated: CASSWTSDNEQFF.

There are many counts of this clonotype. This chain connects TRBV29-1 to TRBJ2-6; D is unresolved. Trimming removed 5 bases at V and 3 bases at J, with 14 bases between. This CDR3 is 15 amino acids long. Germline lookup yields CDR1 SQVTM and CDR2 ANQGSEA. The CDR3: CSVIKDFFGANVLTF. CDR3 bases: TGCAGCGTTATTAAAGATTTCTTTGGGGCCAACGTCCTGACTTTC.